The rows below give T cell receptor beta chains drawn from one sample of a study of graft-versus-host responses after intestinal transplantation. Antigen specificity for these receptors is unknown. Using immunoSEQ multiplex PCR, the repertoire was profiled, and TCRdb retains in-frame clones only, with some absent. The repertoire holds around 100,000 clones, with around 94% as singletons. The sequences come from unstimulated CD4+ T cells sorted from spleen or lymph node cells, collected before transplant. The receptor source for this set is a human donor who was the organ donor for an intestinal transplant. CDR3s include the opening cysteine and the closing phenylalanine or tryptophan. Each record gives: V gene, CDR3 protein.

v_call: TRBV6-5
cdr3_aa: CASSHRDGNTGELFF

v_call: TRBV19
cdr3_aa: CASSPPGTKQFF

v_call: TRBV5-1
cdr3_aa: CASSMSSGRGETQYF

v_call: TRBV27
cdr3_aa: CASRWGALSYEQYF

v_call: TRBV14
cdr3_aa: CASSWGLAANTGELFF

v_call: TRBV5-1
cdr3_aa: CASSLRGGRTGANVLTF

v_call: TRBV7-3
cdr3_aa: CASSIAGGDNEQFF

v_call: TRBV6-4
cdr3_aa: CASSDSKQGGCQPQHF

v_call: TRBV7-2
cdr3_aa: CASSPIAGRGETQYF

v_call: TRBV6-1
cdr3_aa: CASSPGQGGRPPQHF

v_call: TRBV7-9
cdr3_aa: CASSWERESRDTGELFF